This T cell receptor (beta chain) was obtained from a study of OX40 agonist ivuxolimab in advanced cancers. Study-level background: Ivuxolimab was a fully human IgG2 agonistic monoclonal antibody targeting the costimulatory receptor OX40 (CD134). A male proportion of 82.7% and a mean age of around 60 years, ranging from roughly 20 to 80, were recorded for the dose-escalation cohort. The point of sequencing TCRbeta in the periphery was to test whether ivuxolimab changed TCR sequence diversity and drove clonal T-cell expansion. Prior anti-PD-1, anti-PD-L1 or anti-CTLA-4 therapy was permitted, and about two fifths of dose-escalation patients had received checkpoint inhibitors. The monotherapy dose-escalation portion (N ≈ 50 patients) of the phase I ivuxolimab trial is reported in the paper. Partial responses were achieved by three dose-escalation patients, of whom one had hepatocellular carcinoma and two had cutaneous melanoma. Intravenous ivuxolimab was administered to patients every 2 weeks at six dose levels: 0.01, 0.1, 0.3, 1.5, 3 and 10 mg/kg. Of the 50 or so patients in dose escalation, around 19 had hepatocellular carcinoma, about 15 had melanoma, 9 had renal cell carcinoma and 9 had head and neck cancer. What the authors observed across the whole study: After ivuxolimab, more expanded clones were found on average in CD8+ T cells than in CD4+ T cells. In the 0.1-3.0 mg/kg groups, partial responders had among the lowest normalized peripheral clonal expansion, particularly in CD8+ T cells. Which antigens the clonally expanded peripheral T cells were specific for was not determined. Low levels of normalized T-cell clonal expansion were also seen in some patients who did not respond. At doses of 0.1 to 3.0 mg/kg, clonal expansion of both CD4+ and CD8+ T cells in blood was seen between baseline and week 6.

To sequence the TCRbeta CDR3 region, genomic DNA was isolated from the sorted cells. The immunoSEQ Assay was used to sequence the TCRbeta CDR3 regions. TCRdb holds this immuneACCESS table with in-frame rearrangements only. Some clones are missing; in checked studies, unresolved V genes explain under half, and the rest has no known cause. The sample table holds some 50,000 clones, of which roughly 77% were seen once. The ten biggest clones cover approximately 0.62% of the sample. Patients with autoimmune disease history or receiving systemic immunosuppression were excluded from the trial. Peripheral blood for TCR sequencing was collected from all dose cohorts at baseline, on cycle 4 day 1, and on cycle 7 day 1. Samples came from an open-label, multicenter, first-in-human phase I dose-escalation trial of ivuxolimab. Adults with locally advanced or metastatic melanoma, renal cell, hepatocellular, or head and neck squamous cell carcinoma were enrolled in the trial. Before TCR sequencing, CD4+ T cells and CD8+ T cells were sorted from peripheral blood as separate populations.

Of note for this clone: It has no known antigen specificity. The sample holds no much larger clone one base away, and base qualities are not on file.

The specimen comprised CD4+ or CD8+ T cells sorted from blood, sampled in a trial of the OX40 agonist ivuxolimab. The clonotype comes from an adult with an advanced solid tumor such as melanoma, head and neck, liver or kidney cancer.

The DNA is as follows: TGTGCCAGCAGCTCCCCCGGGACAGGGGACACTGAAGCTTTCTTT. The resulting protein is CASSSPGTGDTEAFF. The V and J segments used are TRBV9 and TRBJ1-1; TRBD1 aligns with 10 central bases. The CDR3 runs 15 amino acids, cysteine and phenylalanine included. This entry keeps only the CDR3 DNA: 45 bases, framed from base 1. CDR1 and CDR2 were assigned from the germline V gene as SGDLS and YYNGEE. Trimming leaves V shorter by 4 bases and J shorter by 3 bases, with the junction holding 6 bases beyond the gene matches.